The 16 T cell receptor beta chains given below trace back to one sample, sequenced in a study of control samples from healthy donors and cancer patients. The protocol was immunoSEQ multiplex PCR, while the TCRdb copy is restricted to in-frame clones and leaves out a portion. Of over 120,000 clones in the sample, roughly 94% are singletons; the top ten hold 13% to 15%. The specimen was PBMCs. The receptors were gathered from a man aged 55 to 69 with colorectal cancer.

This clone showed up just a few times. The identical CDR3 is also encoded by other nucleotide sequences in the sample. The chain couples TRBV2 to TRBJ1-5; 10 nucleotides agree with TRBD1. CDR3 size: 15 residues. CDR1 and CDR2 (germline): SNHLY, FYNNEI. Losses at the gene ends were 3 bases for V and 4 bases for J; bases not matched to a gene: 3. The CDR3 DNA is TGTGCCAGCAGTGATAGGACAGGGGGTAATCAGCCCCAGCATTTT. This gives the protein CASSDRTGGNQPQHF.

Worth noting for this clone: The sample holds other DNA sequences that translate to the same CDR3. This rearrangement joins TRBV14 to TRBJ1-1, with D unclear. V shed 4 bases and J shed 0 bases, with 6 bases lying between them. The CDR3 is made up of 13 amino acids. Germline values: CDR1 SGHDN, CDR2 FVKESK. The CDR3 DNA follows: TGTGCCAGCAGCCGTCTCATGAACACTGAAGCTTTCTTT. Translation gives CASSRLMNTEAFF.

This rearrangement joins TRBV19 to TRBJ2-3; 12 nucleotides align to TRBD1. This CDR3 contains 15 residues. V trimming: 9 bases; J trimming: 7 bases; junction bases outside the gene matches: 11. Germline loops: CDR1 LNHDA, CDR2 SQIVND (reference sequence). CDR3: CASAPGTGGLNTQYF. The DNA of the CDR3 is TGTGCCAGCGCCCCCGGGACAGGGGGCTTGAATACGCAGTATTTT.

The chain employs TRBV6-5 and TRBJ2-7; 10 bases map to TRBD2. The CDR3 runs 14 residues. Germline V gives CDR1 MNHEY, CDR2 SVGAGI. V gave up 7 bases and J gave up 7 bases; unmatched junction bases: 10. This chain's CDR3 is CASIKRGGLGEQYF. The CDR3 bases are TGTGCCAGCATCAAGCGGGGGGGCCTGGGGGAGCAGTACTTC.

This sequence joins TRBV7-9 and TRBJ1-2, with D unresolved. V lost 1 base to trimming and J lost 2 bases, with 8 bases between them. In germline, CDR1 is SEHNR, CDR2 FQNEAQ (reference sequence). The CDR3 loop spans 14 amino acids. In DNA form, the CDR3 reads TGTGCCAGCAGCTTAGGGCAGCTAAACTATGGCTACACCTTC. Its protein is CASSLGQLNYGYTF. Full variable domain (rest looked up from reference TRBV7-9 and TRBJ1-2): DTGVSQNPRHKITKRGQNVTFRCDPISEHNRLYWYRQTLGQGPEFLTYFQNEAQLEKSRLLSDRFSAERPKGSFSTLEIQRTEQGDSAMYLCASSLGQLNYGYTFGSGTRLTVV.

This rearrangement joins TRBV10-2 to TRBJ1-2; no definite D call. V dropped 0 bases and J dropped 7 bases, with 12 bases sitting between them. Germline CDR1 WSHSY, CDR2 SAAADI. The CDR3 is made up of 14 amino acids. The DNA of the CDR3 is TGCGCCAGCAGTGAGTCCGGTCTAGGATTTGGCTACACCTTC. This codes for CASSESGLGFGYTF.

The rearrangement joins TRBV4-1 to TRBJ2-2, with a possible D match to TRBD1 (5 bases). Trimming shortened V by 3 bases and J by 4 bases, and 12 bases separated the two germline ends. CDR1 and CDR2 (germline): MGHRA, YSYEKL. There are 15 residues in the CDR3. CDR3 sequence reads: CASSHGTGGTGELFF. CDR3 DNA: TGCGCCAGCAGCCATGGCACAGGCGGCACCGGGGAGCTGTTTTTT.

The V gene is TRBV2, the J gene TRBJ1-5; D ambiguous. Trimming removed 3 bases at V and 3 bases at J, with 3 bases between. The CDR3 length is 12 residues. Germline-derived CDR1 and CDR2 are SNHLY and FYNNEI. The CDR3 coding sequence is TGTGCCAGCAGTGACGACAATCAGCCCCAGCATTTT. Translated: CASSDDNQPQHF. Based on the CDR3 plus reference TRBV2 and TRBJ1-5, the full variable domain is EPEVTQTPSHQVTQMGQEVILRCVPISNHLYFYWYRQILGQKVEFLVSFYNNEISEKSEIFDDQFSVERPDGSNFTLKIRSTKLEDSAMYFCASSDDNQPQHFGDGTRLSIL.

The rearrangement uses TRBV27 and TRBJ2-4; TRBD1 aligns across 9 bases. V was pared by 2 bases and J by 6 bases, with 5 bases of the junction left unmatched. CDR1 and CDR2 from the germline V gene are MNHEY and SMNVEV (reference sequence). The CDR3 has 15 residues. CDR3 amino acids: CASSLMGQGRNIQYF. For the CDR3, the DNA is TGTGCCAGCAGTTTAATGGGACAGGGTAGAAACATTCAGTACTTC.

V gene TRBV6-6 combines with J gene TRBJ2-5; tentatively, D is TRBD1 (5 bases). The germline V gene encodes CDR1 MNHNY and CDR2 SVGAGI (reference sequence). This CDR3 has 16 amino acids. Trimming removed 6 bases at V and 5 bases at J, with 22 bases between. The CDR3 bases are TGTGCCAGCAGGGGAACGGACATAATTTTTCCGGAGACCCAGTACTTC. Its translation is CASRGTDIIFPETQYF.

In DNA form, the CDR3 reads TGTGCCAGCAGCCCTGGACTAGCGGGGTCGAACACCGGGGAGCTGTTTTTT. Its translation: CASSPGLAGSNTGELFF. The chain is built from TRBV4-2 and TRBJ2-2, with 12 bases identical to TRBD2. This CDR3 region has 17 residues. The ends lost 4 bases at V and 0 bases at J; junction bases unmatched: 3. Germline V gene data show CDR1 as LGHNA and CDR2 as YNFKEQ.

The chain uses TRBV11-2 and TRBJ1-1; D unclear. CDR3 length: 13 residues. Per the germline V gene, CDR1 is SGHAT and CDR2 is FQNNGV. Trimming removed 1 base at V and 2 bases at J, with 5 bases between. CDR3 coding DNA: TGTGCCAGCAGCTTAGGGATAAACACTGAAGCTTTCTTT. Its protein product is CASSLGINTEAFF. The variable domain in full, with the rest retrieved from reference TRBV11-2 and TRBJ1-1, is EAGVAQSPRYKIIEKRQSVAFWCNPISGHATLYWYQQILGQGPKLLIQFQNNGVVDDSQLPKDRFSAERLKGVDSTLKIQPAKLEDSAVYLCASSLGINTEAFFGQGTRLTVV.

This sequence joins TRBV6-5 and TRBJ1-2; possible D gene TRBD1, 6 bases. The germline V and J ends were trimmed by 0 bases and 6 bases, with 17 bases remaining between them. This CDR3 has 16 amino acids. Germline assignment: CDR1 MNHEY and CDR2 SVGAGI. The CDR3 here is CASSYSYREGVNGYTF. DNA for the CDR3: TGTGCCAGCAGTTACTCGTACAGGGAAGGGGTGAATGGCTACACCTTC.

Only one count was recorded for this clone. The chain has TRBV2 and TRBJ2-1; TRBD2 matches 11 bases. CDR3 size: 18 residues. The trim removed 1 base at V and 0 bases at J, leaving 5 bases unmatched. Germline V lookup: CDR1 SNHLY, CDR2 FYNNEI. CDR3 in amino acids: CASSEGLAGGVSYNEQFF. The CDR3 DNA follows: TGTGCCAGCAGTGAAGGGCTAGCGGGGGGCGTCTCCTACAATGAGCAGTTCTTC.

The CDR3 protein is CASIQGLNYGYTF. The CDR3 region has the DNA TGTGCCAGCATACAGGGCCTAAACTATGGCTACACCTTC. The chain recombines TRBV6-5 with TRBJ1-2; D possibly corresponds to TRBD1 (6 bases). CDR3 size: 13 residues. Germline lookup yields CDR1 MNHEY and CDR2 SVGAGI. V lost 7 bases and J lost 2, with 11 bases in between.

V and J are TRBV10-3 and TRBJ2-2, with TRBD1 matching 8 bases. CDR3 size: 15 residues. J lost 5 bases, V lost 2 bases, and 4 bases had no gene match. Germline-derived CDR1 and CDR2 are ENHRY and SYGVKD. The CDR3 DNA is TGTGCCATCAGTGAGGGACAGGGACAGACCGGGGAGCTGTTTTTT. Amino acids: CAISEGQGQTGELFF.